The sample holds one count of the clone carrying this T cell receptor beta chain. The CDR3 consists of 16 residues. Germline values: CDR1 MDHEN, CDR2 SYDVKM. Trimming took off 8 bases at V and 2 bases at J, with 19 bases between the two ends. This sample was taken from a study of cytomegalovirus exposure and HLA in healthy donors. The protocol was immunoSEQ multiplex PCR, while the TCRdb copy is restricted to in-frame clones and leaves out a portion. Here the sample spans under 250,000 clones, roughly 87% being singletons. Sequences were obtained from PBMCs. This clonotype originated in a man in his late teens or twenties in good health and CMV-seropositive. This chain uses TRBV28 with TRBJ1-5, with D possibly being TRBD1 (5 bases). CDR3 sequence reads: CASAIGGIVRNQPQHF. CDR3 bases: TGTGCCAGCGCTATTGGGGGGATAGTACGCAATCAGCCCCAGCATTTT.